This passage covers 6 T cell receptor beta chains from one sample sequenced in a study of human T cells and chemical hapten exposure (dated by TCRdb to the early 2020s). Receptor libraries were prepared by RACE. The sequencer was a NextSeq 500. TCRdb reran the public reads through fastp at Q25 and MiXCR, keeping productive beta chains. Duplicate CDR3 protein sequences are folded into a single record with the most common DNA and genes. This sample comprises 380,000 or so distinct CDR3 sequences, around 4.8% of them detected only once. The top ten constitute roughly 2.4% of the sample. Interpreted using the paper, the time point label stands for: patch test 1, 2 weeks after DPC sensitization. The treatment or condition tag for this specimen amounts to: therapeutic diphenylcyclopropenone sensitization with weekly scalp DPC. This material consisted of whole blood, taken in connection with sensitization to the hapten diphenylcyclopropenone (DPC). These receptors came from a woman between 45 and 65 years old with alopecia areata. Some clones in this sample may be carry-over from other donors' samples.

This clonotype was found many times. This rearrangement joins TRBV6-2 or TRBV6-3 to TRBJ2-7, with TRBD2 matching over 14 bases. V was clipped by 9 bases and J by 12 bases; unmatched bases: 13. Germline values: CDR1 MNHEY, CDR2 SVGEGT. CDR3 length: 14 residues. DNA of the CDR3: TGTGCCAGTTTGACCGGGACTAGCGGGAGACCCTTGTACTTC. Its translation: CASLTGTSGRPLYF.

This clonotype was counted a few times. The CDR3 carries no conserved terminal phenylalanine or tryptophan, so it likely arises from a read error. The DNA is omitted, as the CDR3 cannot be located on it reliably, and the CDR3 follows TCRdb's listing. The rearrangement joins TRBV20-1 to TRBJ2-7; the table names TRBD1, a call not compared with the DNA. Ends included, the CDR3 has 11 residues. Germline values: CDR1 DFQATT, CDR2 SNEGSKA (reference sequence). CDR3 in amino acids: CSAFLQGAPTL.

This clonotype was recorded at least ten times. The genes are TRBV20-1 and TRBJ1-3; the D gene is possibly TRBD1 (5 bases). This CDR3 has 16 residues. Deletions cut 1 base from V and 2 bases from J, with 15 bases between. Germline CDR1 and CDR2: DFQATT and SNEGSKA (reference sequence). CDR3 amino acids: CSARAVPGGTGNTIYF. The CDR3 DNA follows: TGCAGTGCTAGAGCGGTTCCCGGGGGAACTGGAAACACCATATATTTT.

This clonotype was counted a few times. The rearrangement joins TRBV7-2 to TRBJ1-2; tentatively, D is TRBD1 (6 bases). V was shortened by 4 bases and J by 5 bases, with 14 bases between the two germline ends. Germline V gene lookup returns CDR1 SGHTA and CDR2 FQGNSA. This CDR3 comprises 14 residues. The CDR3 DNA reads as TGTGCCAGCAGCTCCTACAGGGTGGAGTATGGCTACACCTTC. Translating it yields CASSSYRVEYGYTF.

V is TRBV4-1 and J is TRBJ1-2, with 10 positions matching TRBD1. This CDR3 is built from 15 residues. Germline V gene sequence: CDR1 MGHRA, CDR2 YSYEKL. Trimming at V came to 3 bases and at J to 3 bases, leaving 4 bases not matched to a gene. The chain's CDR3 is CASSQRDRGYYGYTF. The CDR3 region has the DNA TGCGCCAGCAGCCAGCGGGACAGGGGATACTATGGCTACACCTTC.

CDR3 DNA sequence: TGTGCCAGCGAGGGCCTGGGGATGAACACTGAAGCTTTCTTT. This translates into CASEGLGMNTEAFF. V gene TRBV9 combines with J gene TRBJ1-1; D not resolved. This CDR3 spans 14 amino acids. Germline V lookup: CDR1 SGDLS, CDR2 YYNGEE. V lost 7 bases, J lost 0 bases, and 13 bases lay in between.